This TCR delta chain stems from a study of gamma-delta T cells after stem cell transplantation. TCRdb fed the RT-PCR reads into CATT to redo clone calling. The sample has approximately 1,000 delta-chain clones; 13% are singletons. This clone was seen only a few times. An end of the junction does not agree with germline; a read error may underlie this. This CDR3 region has 24 residues. Germline loops: CDR1 GEAIGNYY, CDR2 EKD. The specimen sequenced was gamma-delta T cells. The TCR was taken from a human donor. It is not recorded whose cells these are; they may come from a transplant donor. The chain has TRDV2 and TRDJ3; a weak D match, TRDD3 (5 bases). As DNA, the CDR3 is TGTGCCTGTGACACCGTCGTAGGGGGTACTGAGTTCCCCGGTAGCTCCTGGTACACCCGACAGATGTTTTTC. Encoded protein: CACDTVVGGTEFPGSSWYTRQMFF.